These 26 T cell receptor beta chains came from one sample sequenced in a study of radiotherapy plus CTLA-4 blockade in lung cancer (dated by TCRdb to 2016 to 2018). The library was prepared using the immunoSEQ multiplex PCR assay. TCRdb re-hosts the immuneACCESS table, in-frame sequences only. Its copies lack some clones; in the studies checked, an unresolved V gene accounts for under half of them, and the cause for the rest is not known. Recorded for this sample are tens of thousands of clones; around 81% of them occurred a single time. The ten largest clones represent 4% of the sample. The specimen comprised peripheral blood, sampled from a patient treated with radiotherapy plus ipilimumab. These receptor sequences come from a human donor with non-small cell lung cancer who had a partial response to radiotherapy plus ipilimumab. Some clones in this sample may be carry-over from other donors' samples.

The chain links TRBV18 to TRBJ2-1, with a possible D match to TRBD1 (6 bases). The CDR3 is made up of 17 amino acids. The germline gives CDR1 KGHSH, CDR2 LQKENI. V was pared by 3 bases and J by 0 bases, with 15 bases between. Written as DNA, the CDR3 is TGTGCCAGCTCACCTTTTGCTCGGACAGTCTCCTACAATGAGCAGTTCTTC. Protein: CASSPFARTVSYNEQFF.

This clone was observed a handful of times. The rearrangement uses TRBV7-9 and TRBJ2-5, with 13 bases aligning to TRBD2. V dropped 5 bases and J dropped 5; count of bases not matched to a gene: 14. The CDR3 contains 18 residues. CDR1 is SEHNR, CDR2 FQNEAQ, per germline (reference sequence). CDR3 DNA sequence: TGTGCCAGCAGCCAAGGAGGACTAGCGGGAGTCCAAGGGGAGACCCAGTACTTC. Translated, it gives CASSQGGLAGVQGETQYF.

V is TRBV28 and J is TRBJ2-2; 11 positions agree with TRBD2. Germline CDR1 reads MDHEN; CDR2 reads SYDVKM. V lost 6 bases and J lost 4; bases outside the gene matches: 7. This CDR3 is built from 16 residues. CDR3 amino acids: CASRQRGLAGTGELFF. The CDR3 coding sequence is TGTGCCAGCAGACAGCGAGGACTAGCGGGCACCGGGGAGCTGTTTTTT.

This clone has a handful of counts. The V call is TRBV7-9, the J call TRBJ1-2; maybe TRBD1 (5 bases). The CDR3 has 12 amino acids. CDR1 is SEHNR and CDR2 is FQNEAQ in the germline V gene (reference sequence). V was cut by 2 bases and J by 7 bases, with 8 bases left in between. CDR3 region: CASSLIGGGYTF. The CDR3 nucleotides read TGTGCCAGCAGCTTAATCGGGGGTGGCTACACCTTC.

The chain combines TRBV18 with TRBJ1-2; a weak D match, TRBD1 (5 bases). This CDR3 contains 15 residues. The V gene's germline CDR1 is KGHSH and CDR2 LQKENI. The ends were cut back, 4 bases at V and 6 bases at J, with 18 bases in the middle. The CDR3 bases are TGTGCCAGCTCACAGGGTGCGCAGGGAAGTGATGGCTACACCTTC. It codes for CASSQGAQGSDGYTF.

The chain employs TRBV4-2 and TRBJ1-2, with TRBD1 as a possible D gene (6 bases). This CDR3 region has 15 residues. The germline CDR1 and CDR2 sequences are LGHNA and YNFKEQ. Trimming shortened V by 3 bases and J by 7 bases, and 18 bases separated the two germline ends. CDR3 sequence: CASSQVLRNRVGYTF. CDR3 DNA sequence: TGTGCCAGCAGCCAGGTTCTCCGGAACAGGGTTGGCTACACCTTC.

The chain joins TRBV6-5 to TRBJ1-6; D remains ambiguous. Germline values: CDR1 MNHEY, CDR2 SVGAGI. The CDR3 contains 13 residues. The V gene lost 8 bases and the J gene lost 3 bases, with 8 bases spanning the gap. The CDR3 nucleotides are TGTGCCAGCGTTTCGGGCTATAATTCACCCCTCCACTTT. Amino acids: CASVSGYNSPLHF.

J is TRBJ2-1 and V is TRBV5-1; TRBD2 aligns across 7 bases. Germline V gives CDR1 SGHRS, CDR2 YFSETQ. Trimming cost V 5 bases and J 4 bases; bases outside gene matches: 9. This CDR3 comprises 15 residues. The CDR3, as DNA: TGCGCCAGCAGGCAAGCGGGATCCTCGTACAATGAGCAGTTCTTC. This sequence encodes CASRQAGSSYNEQFF.

This chain connects TRBV5-6 to TRBJ1-2; the match to TRBD1 covers 8 bases. Germline CDR1 reads SGHDT; CDR2 reads YYEEEE. This CDR3 comprises 15 residues. V lost 1 base, J lost 8 bases, and 10 bases stayed unmatched. The CDR3 DNA follows: TGTGCCAGCAGCTTGCTTGCTCTCAGGGGGCACGGCTACACCTTC. It specifies CASSLLALRGHGYTF. The whole variable domain, filled in from reference TRBV5-6 and TRBJ1-2, reads DAGVTQSPTHLIKTRGQQVTLRCSPKSGHDTVSWYQQALGQGPQFIFQYYEEEERQRGNFPDRFSGHQFPNYSSELNVNALLLGDSALYLCASSLLALRGHGYTFGSGTRLTVV.

On this clone: One end of the junction is discordant with germline, which a read error may explain. This chain joins TRBV13 and TRBJ1-2; D gene ambiguous. The CDR3 sequence is 12 residues long. The germline V gene has CDR1 PRHDT and CDR2 FYEKMQ (reference sequence). The CDR3 region is CASSLGLAAAFF. The CDR3 DNA is TGTGCCAGCAGCTTAGGCTTGGCAGCGGCCTTTTTT.

The gene calls are TRBV5-6 and TRBJ2-7; the D gene is possibly TRBD2 (5 bases). Trimming cost V 1 base and J 1 base, with 6 bases left between them. CDR1 and CDR2 from the germline V gene are SGHDT and YYEEEE. This CDR3 region has 13 residues. Here the CDR3 DNA reads TGTGCCAGCAGCTTGACGGGGTCCTACGAGCAGTACTTC. It specifies CASSLTGSYEQYF.

The rearrangement joins TRBV7-8 to TRBJ2-5; 9 bases line up with TRBD2. This CDR3 contains 19 residues. J gave up 4 bases and V 5 bases, and 20 bases lay outside the gene matches. Germline V gives CDR1 SGHVS, CDR2 FQNEAQ. Written as DNA, the CDR3 is TGTGCCAGCAGCCCCACCGTACTAGCGGGTTCACTTCGTAGAGAGACCCAGTACTTC. Its protein product is CASSPTVLAGSLRRETQYF.

The rearrangement joins TRBV9 to TRBJ2-5, with D perhaps TRBD2 (6 bases). The CDR3 covers 14 residues. The germline CDR1 and CDR2 sequences are SGDLS and YYNGEE. V was shortened by 0 bases and J by 3 bases, with 9 bases between the two germline ends. The CDR3 here is CASSVGWGEETQYF. The CDR3 nucleotides read TGTGCCAGCAGCGTAGGTTGGGGGGAAGAGACCCAGTACTTC.

This chain links TRBV5-1 with TRBJ2-7, with a possible D match to TRBD1 (6 bases). This CDR3 comprises 12 residues. CDR1 SGHRS and CDR2 YFSETQ come from the germline V gene. V shed 5 bases and J shed 3 bases, with 9 bases lying between them. CDR3 protein: CASREDSYEQYF. CDR3 nucleotides: TGCGCCAGCAGAGAGGACAGCTACGAGCAGTACTTC.

V usage is TRBV29-1 and J usage is TRBJ2-7, with TRBD2 as a possible D gene (5 bases). CDR1 and CDR2 from the germline V gene are SQVTM and ANQGSEA. The CDR3 covers 12 residues. V was clipped by 1 base and J by 6 bases, with 10 bases between them. The CDR3 sequence is CSVEGVGSEQYF. The CDR3, as DNA: TGCAGCGTTGAAGGGGTGGGGAGCGAGCAGTACTTC.

The V gene is TRBV11-1, the J gene TRBJ2-5, with 7 positions matching TRBD1. The trim removed 5 bases at V and 6 bases at J, leaving 12 bases unmatched. This CDR3 has 15 amino acids. Germline V gene lookup returns CDR1 SGHAT and CDR2 FQDESV (reference sequence). In DNA form, the CDR3 reads TGTGCCAGCAGCGTCGACAGGGAGATGTTGAAGACCCAGTACTTC. It specifies CASSVDREMLKTQYF.

V is TRBV4-2 and J is TRBJ2-1; D perhaps matches TRBD2 (5 bases). Trimming removed 4 bases from V and 7 bases from J, with 14 bases in between. CDR1 and CDR2 from the germline V gene are LGHNA and YNFKEQ. The CDR3 contains 14 residues. In DNA, the CDR3 is TGTGCCAGCAGCCTCGGACTTCCCGATAATGAGCAGTTCTTC. Protein: CASSLGLPDNEQFF.

The gene calls are TRBV28 and TRBJ2-7, with 9 bases matching TRBD1. This CDR3 is 15 amino acids long. Per the germline V gene, CDR1 is MDHEN and CDR2 is SYDVKM. V lost 5 bases, J lost 1 base, and 6 bases stayed unmatched. This CDR3 is CASSVPGQGSYEQYF. CDR3 bases: TGTGCCAGCAGTGTTCCGGGACAGGGTTCCTACGAGCAGTACTTC.

J is TRBJ2-1 and V is TRBV6-1; 9 positions agree with TRBD2. Germline CDR1 is MNHNS and CDR2 is SASEGT. Unmatched junction bases numbered 5, after V lost 8 bases and J lost 6 bases. The CDR3 contains 13 residues. CDR3 in DNA: TGTGCCAGCTGGACTAGCGTTCCCAATGAGCAGTTCTTC. Protein sequence: CASWTSVPNEQFF.

The chain is built from TRBV6-5 and TRBJ1-2, with 12 bases matching TRBD1. The CDR3 contains 15 residues. Looked up from germline, CDR1 is MNHEY and CDR2 is SVGAGI. The V segment lost 7 bases and the J segment 2 bases; nucleotides outside the gene matches: 5. The CDR3 sequence: CASNQGQGANYGYTF. Here the CDR3 DNA reads TGTGCCAGCAATCAGGGACAGGGGGCAAACTATGGCTACACCTTC.

V gene TRBV18 combines with J gene TRBJ2-1; 7 bases line up with TRBD2. The CDR3 totals 15 residues. The V segment lost 2 bases and the J segment 3 bases; nucleotides outside the gene matches: 4. The germline V gene has CDR1 KGHSH and CDR2 LQKENI. The CDR3 region is CASSPTSGVYNEQFF. DNA of the CDR3: TGTGCCAGCTCACCAACAAGCGGGGTCTACAATGAGCAGTTCTTC.

A single count supports this clone. The chain has TRBV5-1 and TRBJ2-2; D not certain. CDR1 SGHRS and CDR2 YFSETQ come from the germline V gene. V was trimmed by 5 bases and J by 1 base, leaving 9 bases between them. The CDR3 is 14 residues long. CDR3 sequence: CASSYFGNTGELFF. CDR3 sequence (DNA): TGCGCCAGCAGTTATTTCGGGAACACCGGGGAGCTGTTTTTT.

The CDR3 DNA is TGTGCCAGCAAAGAACAGGGGTACGAGCAGTACTTC. This codes for CASKEQGYEQYF. The chain uses TRBV28 and TRBJ2-7, with TRBD1 identical over 7 bases. The CDR3 is made up of 12 amino acids. The ends lost 7 bases at V and 4 bases at J; junction bases unmatched: 4. Germline-derived CDR1 and CDR2 are MDHEN and SYDVKM. Full variable domain (outside the CDR3, taken from reference TRBV28 and TRBJ2-7): DVKVTQSSRYLVKRTGEKVFLECVQDMDHENMFWYRQDPGLGLRLIYFSYDVKMKEKGDIPEGYSVSREKKERFSLILESASTNQTSMYLCASKEQGYEQYFGPGTRLTVT.

The genes are TRBV19 and TRBJ2-1; TRBD2 agrees at 8 bases. V trimming: 7 bases; J trimming: 6 bases; junction bases outside the gene matches: 8. The CDR3 runs 14 residues. Germline loops: CDR1 LNHDA, CDR2 SQIVND (reference sequence). Here the CDR3 reads CASNAGGFRNEQFF. The CDR3 DNA is TGTGCCAGTAATGCGGGGGGCTTCCGCAATGAGCAGTTCTTC.

J is TRBJ2-7 and V is TRBV19; TRBD1 aligns across 7 bases. Looked up from germline, CDR1 is LNHDA and CDR2 is SQIVND (reference sequence). V lost 4 bases, J lost 4 bases, and 10 bases stayed unmatched. CDR3 size: 15 residues. The CDR3 coding sequence is TGTGCCAGTAGTAGGGGACAGCTCCGTGGTTACGAGCAGTACTTC. The encoded protein is CASSRGQLRGYEQYF.

The rearrangement links TRBV14 to TRBJ1-3; D uncertain. Between the trimmed V and J ends, which lost 0 bases and 1 base, there was a span of 13 bases. In germline, CDR1 is SGHDN, CDR2 FVKESK. The CDR3 loop spans 17 amino acids. CDR3 nucleotide sequence: TGTGCCAGCAGCCAAGAACGGGGTGGTGATTCTGGAAACACCATATATTTT. Translation: CASSQERGGDSGNTIYF.